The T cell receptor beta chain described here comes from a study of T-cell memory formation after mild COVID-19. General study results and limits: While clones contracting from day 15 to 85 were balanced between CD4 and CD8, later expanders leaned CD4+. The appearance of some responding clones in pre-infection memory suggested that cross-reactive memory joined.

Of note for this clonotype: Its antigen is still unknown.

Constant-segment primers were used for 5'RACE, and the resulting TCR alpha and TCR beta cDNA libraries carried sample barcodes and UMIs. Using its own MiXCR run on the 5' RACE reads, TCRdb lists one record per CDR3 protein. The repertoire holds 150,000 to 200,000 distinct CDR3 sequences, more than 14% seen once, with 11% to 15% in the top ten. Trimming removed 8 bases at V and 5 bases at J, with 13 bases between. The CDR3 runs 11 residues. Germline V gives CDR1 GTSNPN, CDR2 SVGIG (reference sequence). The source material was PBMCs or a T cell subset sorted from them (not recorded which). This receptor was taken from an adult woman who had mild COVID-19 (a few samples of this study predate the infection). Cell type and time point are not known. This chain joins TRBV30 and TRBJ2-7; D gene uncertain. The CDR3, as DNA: TGTGCCGGCTCCCACGCAAACGAGCAGTACTTC. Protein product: CAGSHANEQYF.